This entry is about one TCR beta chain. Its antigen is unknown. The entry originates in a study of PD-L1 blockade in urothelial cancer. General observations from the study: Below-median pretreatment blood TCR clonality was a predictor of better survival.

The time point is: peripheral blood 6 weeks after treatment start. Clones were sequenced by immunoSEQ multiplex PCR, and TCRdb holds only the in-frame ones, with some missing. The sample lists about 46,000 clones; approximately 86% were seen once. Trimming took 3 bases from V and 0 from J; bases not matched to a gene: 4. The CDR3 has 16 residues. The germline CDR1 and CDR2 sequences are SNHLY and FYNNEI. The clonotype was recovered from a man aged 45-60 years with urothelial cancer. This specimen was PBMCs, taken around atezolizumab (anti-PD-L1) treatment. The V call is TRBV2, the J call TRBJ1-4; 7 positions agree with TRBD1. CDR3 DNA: TGTGCCAGCAGTGAGGGAACAGGGGCAACTAATGAAAAACTGTTTTTT. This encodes CASSEGTGATNEKLFF.